This T cell receptor beta chain was found in a study of T-cell memory formation after mild COVID-19. Germline CDR1 is MNHEY and CDR2 is SVGAGI. The CDR3 runs to 15 residues. The V end was cut by 5 bases, the J end by 4 bases, with 17 bases between. The sample holds a few counts of this clonotype. TCRdb called the 5' RACE reads again in MiXCR, with one record for every CDR3 protein. The sample shows about half a million distinct CDR3 sequences, 18% of them seen only once. Sequences were obtained from PBMCs or a T cell subset sorted from them (not recorded which). The source is an adult woman who had mild COVID-19 (a few samples of this study predate the infection). Cell type and time point are not known. V and J are TRBV6-5 and TRBJ1-1, with a tentative D call TRBD1 (5 bases). DNA of the CDR3: TGTGCCAGCAGTCCCAGGGCGCGGATGGTCACTGAAGCTTTCTTT. Translation: CASSPRARMVTEAFF.